The present T cell receptor beta chain was sequenced within a study of blood T cell repertoires in COVID-19. For the study at large: T cells, B-cell-depleted T cells, or PBMCs provided the cDNA or gDNA that served as material.

Germline V gives CDR1 PRHDT, CDR2 FYEKMQ (reference sequence). The CDR3 extends over 16 amino acids. V lost 2 bases, J lost 0 bases, and 13 bases lay in between. Residents of under 25 US areas, aged roughly 18 to 89 years, made up the participants. Among Cohort 3 donors, those recovered had two negative PCRs, clearance, or symptom resolution. This clone was seen only once. Method: immunoSEQ multiplex PCR; TCRdb's copy keeps in-frame clones and lacks some. Among about 390,000 clones listed, approximately 90% were seen once. The TCR originated in a woman in her fifties or sixties who had recovered from COVID-19. The sequenced sample was PBMCs or T cells enriched from blood (not recorded which). The chain employs TRBV13 and TRBJ1-1; D might be TRBD1 (5 bases). DNA of the CDR3: TGTGCCAGCAGCTTAAGGACACAGATGATGAACACTGAAGCTTTCTTT. Its translation: CASSLRTQMMNTEAFF.